Below are 5 T cell receptor beta chains sequenced from a single sample in a study of blood T cells in healthy people across ages (dated by TCRdb to the mid-2010s). Receptor amplification or capture employed 5' RACE. Sequencing relied on an Illumina HiSeq 2500. A second roughly 7 to 11 cycle PCR used a sample-barcoded 5' primer and a J-beta primer mix. The public reads were reprocessed in TCRdb via fastp at Q25 and MiXCR, keeping in-frame beta chains. Merged by CDR3 protein, the rows form single entries marked with the most common genes and DNA. The sample table contains 350,000 to 450,000 distinct CDR3 sequences; only one count was recorded for roughly half of them. The ten top clones hold roughly 51% of the sample. What was sequenced was blood. These receptors were taken from a man between 60 and 70 years old in good health.

This clonotype occurred a few times. A single base separates this from a much larger clone, so it may be a read error. V is TRBV5-1 and J is TRBJ2-5; possible D gene TRBD1, 5 bases. This CDR3 region has 15 residues. The V gene lost 1 base and the J gene lost 11 bases, with 21 bases spanning the gap. Germline lookup yields CDR1 SGHRS and CDR2 YFSETQ. In DNA form, the CDR3 reads TGCGCCAGCAGCTTGAGGCAGGGATCCTACAATGAGCAGTACTTC. The encoded protein is CASSLRQGSYNEQYF. Filled out from reference TRBV5-1 and TRBJ2-5, the complete variable domain reads KAGVTQTPRYLIKTRGQQVTLSCSPISGHRSVSWYQQTPGQGLQFLFEYFSETQRNKGNFPGRFSGRQFSNSRSEMNVSTLELGDSALYLCASSLRQGSYNEQYFGPGTRLLVL.

This chain connects TRBV20-1 to TRBJ2-5, with D perhaps assigned TRBD1 or TRBD2 (5 bases each). Germline lookup yields CDR1 DFQATT and CDR2 SNEGSKA (reference sequence). The CDR3 totals 15 residues. V lost 4 bases to trimming and J lost 3 bases, with 18 bases between them. CDR3 sequence (DNA): TGCAGTGCTACGACGAGGGGCGAACCTAAAGAGACCCAGTACTTC. Protein product: CSATTRGEPKETQYF.

The rearrangement uses TRBV6-5 and TRBJ2-7; D gene uncertain. The DNA end is a closer match to TRBJ2-5, so the J assignment may be wrong. Germline V gives CDR1 MNHEY, CDR2 SVGAGI. This CDR3 spans 12 amino acids. The DNA for the CDR3 is TGTGCCAGCAGACCCGCTGGGTCGACCCAGTACTTC. This codes for CASRPAGSTQYF.

The chain recombines TRBV7-8 with TRBJ2-3; perhaps TRBD2 as D (5 bases). CDR3 length: 16 residues. Germline assignment: CDR1 SGHVS and CDR2 FQNEAQ. V lost 1 base to trimming and J lost 1 base, with 12 bases between them. The CDR3 region has the DNA TGTGCCAGCAGCTTAGAGACCGGGAAAGGCACAGATACGCAGTATTTT. Amino acid sequence: CASSLETGKGTDTQYF. Together with reference TRBV7-8 and TRBJ2-3, the CDR3 gives the full variable domain: GAGVSQSPRYKVAKRGQDVALRCDPISGHVSLFWYQQALGQGPEFLTYFQNEAQLDKSGLPSDRFFAERPEGSVSTLKIQRTQQEDSAVYLCASSLETGKGTDTQYFGPGTRLTVL.

This chain uses TRBV20-1 with TRBJ1-1; weak D call: TRBD1 (6 bases). The germline gives CDR1 DFQATT, CDR2 SNEGSKA (reference sequence). V gave up 4 bases and J gave up 2 bases, with 11 bases separating them. CDR3 size: 13 residues. The CDR3 DNA reads TGCAGTGCTACAAGGGGGTCTAACACTGAAGCTTTCTTT. The encoded protein is CSATRGSNTEAFF.